This TCR beta chain originates from a study of blood T cells in healthy people across ages. Together with a sample-barcoded 5' primer, a J-beta primer mix was included in a second PCR lasting about 6 to 11 cycles. TCRdb reanalysed the 5' RACE reads using MiXCR and keeps one entry per CDR3 protein. Of more than 800,000 distinct CDR3 sequences listed, around 26% are singletons. Germline values: CDR1 MGHRA, CDR2 YSYEKL. The CDR3 is 13 amino acids. Unmatched junction bases numbered 6, after V lost 1 base and J lost 11 bases. The chain combines TRBV4-1 with TRBJ1-1; 8 nucleotides line up with TRBD1. The sample consisted of blood. The TCR sequence derives from a woman older than 75 in good health. CDR3 loop: CASSQGGTGRAFF. The CDR3 bases are TGCGCCAGCAGCCAAGGAGGGACAGGAAGGGCTTTCTTT.